A single sample is the source of the 15 T cell receptor beta chains below, sequenced in a study of shared clonotypes between healthy human individuals. This table comes from immunoSEQ multiplex PCR, and its TCRdb copy is limited to in-frame clones, with some not included. The sample consists of roughly 700,000 clones, around 72% of them appearing once. Sample: memory CD4+ T cells sorted from blood. Subset reported: CD45RA-negative fraction. The receptors here all came from a woman in her twenties or thirties in good health.

This chain joins TRBV2 and TRBJ2-3; 7 bases are shared with TRBD2. The germline CDR1 and CDR2 sequences are SNHLY and FYNNEI. The CDR3 extends over 13 amino acids. V trimming: 8 bases; J trimming: 5 bases; junction bases outside the gene matches: 7. The CDR3 here is CASDSGLIDTQYF. The CDR3 DNA follows: TGTGCCAGCGATAGCGGGTTAATAGATACGCAGTATTTT.

This clone was picked up one time. This chain uses TRBV5-8 with TRBJ1-6, with 10 bases lining up with TRBD1. The germline V gene encodes CDR1 SGHTS and CDR2 YDEGEE. CDR3 length: 15 amino acids. V lost 4 bases to trimming and J lost 7 bases; unmatched junction nucleotides: 5. The CDR3 DNA sequence: TGTGCCAGCAGCGAATGGACAGGGGGAAATTCACCCCTCCACTTT. It encodes CASSEWTGGNSPLHF. The full variable domain, in which reference TRBV5-8 and TRBJ1-6 provide the parts outside the CDR3, is EAGVTQSPTHLIKTRGQQATLRCSPISGHTSVYWYQQALGLGLQFLLWYDEGEERNRGNFPPRFSGRQFPNYSSELNVNALELEDSALYLCASSEWTGGNSPLHFGNGTRLTVT.

V and J are TRBV7-9 and TRBJ1-1; D might be TRBD1 (6 bases). Germline lookup yields CDR1 SEHNR and CDR2 FQNEAQ (reference sequence). The germline V and J ends were trimmed by 2 bases and 4 bases, with 17 bases remaining between them. The CDR3 loop spans 16 amino acids. This CDR3 reads CASSLKGFSGATEAFF. CDR3 nucleotide sequence: TGTGCCAGCAGCTTAAAAGGATTTTCAGGGGCCACTGAAGCTTTCTTT.

As concerns this clone: Additional DNA sequences in this sample encode the identical CDR3. V gene TRBV28 combines with J gene TRBJ1-2; a weak D match, TRBD1 (5 bases). The CDR3 loop spans 13 amino acids. From germline, CDR1 is MDHEN and CDR2 SYDVKM. V lost 5 bases and J lost 4, with 11 bases in between. The DNA for the CDR3 is TGTGCCAGCAGTACTGGGACGGTCTATGGCTACACCTTC. Residues: CASSTGTVYGYTF.

The CDR3 region is CSVALLAGGPQEQFF. CDR3 coding DNA: TGCAGCGTTGCCCTTCTAGCGGGAGGGCCTCAAGAGCAGTTCTTC. V gene TRBV29-1 combines with J gene TRBJ2-1; 12 positions match TRBD2. CDR1 SQVTM and CDR2 ANQGSEA come from the germline V gene. The CDR3 consists of 15 residues. V lost 4 bases, J lost 10 bases, and 11 bases stayed unmatched.

This clone was seen once. This CDR3 is CASSVGTGWENTEAFF. CDR3 nucleotide sequence: TGCGCCAGCAGCGTCGGGACAGGGTGGGAGAACACTGAAGCTTTCTTT. The chain joins TRBV5-1 to TRBJ1-1, with 9 bases lining up with TRBD1. The V gene's germline CDR1 is SGHRS and CDR2 YFSETQ. The V gene end was trimmed by 4 bases and the J gene end by 1 base; junction bases not matched to a gene: 8. The CDR3 loop spans 16 amino acids.

CDR3 in DNA: TGTGCCAGCAGTTACTCAGTTATAGACGGGTACGAGCAGTACTTC. It codes for CASSYSVIDGYEQYF. J is TRBJ2-7 and V is TRBV6-5; D call uncertain. With 0 bases removed from V and 4 bases from J, the gap between germline ends came to 13 bases. This CDR3 is built from 15 residues. CDR1 is MNHEY and CDR2 is SVGAGI in the germline V gene.

The V gene is TRBV28, the J gene TRBJ2-5; D is possibly TRBD2 (5 bases). Per germline, CDR1 MDHEN and CDR2 SYDVKM. Trimming shortened V by 4 bases and J by 3 bases, and 12 bases separated the two germline ends. CDR3 length: 14 amino acids. Written as DNA, the CDR3 is TGTGCCAGCAGTTCCTCCCCGGGGAAAGAGACCCAGTACTTC. This codes for CASSSSPGKETQYF.

The rearrangement links TRBV9 to TRBJ2-2; 7 nucleotides agree with TRBD2. The CDR3 loop spans 18 amino acids. The V segment lost 0 bases and the J segment 4 bases; nucleotides outside the gene matches: 12. Germline V CDR1 and CDR2: SGDLS, YYNGEE. DNA for the CDR3: TGTGCCAGCAGCGTAGTGGGTAGCGGGCTCACCCGCACCGGGGAGCTGTTTTTT. This translates into CASSVVGSGLTRTGELFF.

There are a few counts of this clone. CDR3 in amino acids: CASRLDGTNTGELFF. DNA for the CDR3: TGTGCCAGTAGACTGGACGGAACGAACACCGGGGAGCTGTTTTTT. The genes are TRBV19 and TRBJ2-2; no clear D gene. Germline loops: CDR1 LNHDA, CDR2 SQIVND (reference sequence). This CDR3 has 15 amino acids. Trimming cost V 6 bases and J 0 bases, with 11 bases left between them.

This chain connects TRBV28 to TRBJ2-7; D may be TRBD1 (6 bases). The CDR3 is 13 residues long. Trimming pared 7 bases from V and 5 bases from J, leaving 15 bases between. CDR1 is MDHEN, CDR2 SYDVKM, per germline. The CDR3 loop reads CASKRAGVHEQYF. The DNA for the CDR3 is TGTGCCAGCAAACGGGCAGGGGTCCACGAGCAGTACTTC.

This chain links TRBV18 with TRBJ2-2, with D possibly being TRBD1 (5 bases). Trimming shortened V by 3 bases and J by 2 bases, and 10 bases separated the two germline ends. The CDR3 totals 15 residues. Germline CDR1 and CDR2: KGHSH and LQKENI. CDR3 in DNA: TGTGCCAGCTCACCGACAGAATTTAACACCGGGGAGCTGTTTTTT. Its translation: CASSPTEFNTGELFF.

This chain connects TRBV6-1 to TRBJ2-2, with unresolved D. V shed 2 bases and J shed 2 bases, with 12 bases lying between them. Germline CDR1 MNHNS, CDR2 SASEGT. The CDR3 extends over 16 amino acids. CDR3 loop: CASSEFIVGNTGELFF. The CDR3 nucleotides are TGTGCCAGCAGTGAATTTATCGTGGGCAACACCGGGGAGCTGTTTTTT.

V is TRBV7-3 and J is TRBJ1-1; no definite D call. Germline-derived CDR1 and CDR2 are SGHTA and FQGTGA. The V and J ends lost 8 bases and 1 base respectively, with 11 bases between them. The CDR3 is made up of 13 amino acids. In nucleotides, the CDR3 is TGTGCCAGCGCTATCACAGCGAACACTGAAGCTTTCTTT. Its translation: CASAITANTEAFF.

V is TRBV28 and J is TRBJ1-5; no definite D call. V shed 5 bases and J shed 4 bases, with 9 bases lying between them. CDR3 size: 13 residues. In germline, CDR1 is MDHEN, CDR2 SYDVKM. CDR3 sequence: CASSLLLNQPQHF. CDR3 nucleotide sequence: TGTGCCAGCAGTCTACTACTAAATCAGCCCCAGCATTTT.